These T cell receptor beta chains were read from a single sample in a study of T cells in Graves' hyperthyroidism and ophthalmopathy. TCRdb passed the multiplex PCR reads through MiXCR, listing each CDR3 protein once. The repertoire has fewer than 900,000 distinct CDR3 sequences, roughly 20% of them found once; the top ten carry over 15%. The sequenced sample consisted of blood. These receptors were taken from a woman between 50 and 59 years old with Graves' hyperthyroidism that later progressed to Graves' ophthalmopathy. Each CDR3 is given with its conserved first and last residue. A D gene is named only where the DNA matches it firmly. Clone sizes are given selectively: once, few, many, or a class where the clone is expanded.

TRBV5-6	few	TRBD2	TRBJ2-5	CASTYGGGNQETQYF	TGTGCCAGCACCTACGGGGGGGGGAACCAAGAGACCCAGTACTTC
TRBV7-6	many	.	TRBJ2-7	CASSLRDAKEQYF	TGTGCCAGCAGCTTGAGGGATGCGAAAGAGCAGTACTTC
TRBV20-1	many	.	TRBJ2-4	CSARGGTGNIQYF	TGCAGTGCTAGAGGAGGGACGGGAAACATTCAGTACTTC
TRBV14	.	TRBD1	TRBJ1-2	CASSQAGTANYGYTF	TGTGCCAGCAGCCAAGCGGGGACAGCCAACTATGGCTACACCTTC
TRBV20-1	many	.	TRBJ2-7	CSARDGSWDEQYF	TGCAGTGCTAGAGATGGCAGTTGGGACGAGCAGTACTTC
TRBV7-9	few	.	TRBJ1-1	CASNLLGGMNTEAFF	TGTGCCAGCAATCTACTCGGGGGGATGAACACTGAAGCTTTCTTT
TRBV7-9	many	.	TRBJ1-5	CASSLGGGNSNQPQHF	TGTGCCAGCAGCTTAGGAGGCGGGAATAGCAATCAGCCCCAGCATTTT
TRBV20-1	many	TRBD1	TRBJ1-5	CSAPVGDRDNQPQHF	TGCAGTGCCCCGGTAGGGGACAGGGATAATCAGCCCCAGCATTTT
TRBV11-2	many	.	TRBJ1-1	CASSLGIRDTEAFF	TGTGCCAGCAGCTTAGGCATCAGGGACACTGAAGCTTTCTTT
TRBV12-3/TRBV12-4	many	TRBD1	TRBJ2-7	CASGGTGGEQYF	TGTGCCAGCGGTGGGACAGGAGGCGAGCAGTACTTC
TRBV6-1	many	.	TRBJ1-2	CAKTGNNYGYTF	TGTGCCAAAACAGGGAACAACTATGGCTACACCTTC
TRBV7-9	.	.	TRBJ1-2	CASSSSLAGNYGYTF	TGTGCCAGCAGCTCCAGCCTGGCAGGGAACTATGGCTACACCTTC
TRBV6-1	few	.	TRBJ1-2	CASSELWRAPGYTF	TGTGCCAGCAGTGAATTGTGGAGGGCCCCTGGCTACACCTTC
TRBV2	few	.	TRBJ1-2	CASSQERGYTF	TGTGCCAGCAGTCAAGAACGTGGCTACACCTTC
TRBV2	many	TRBD2	TRBJ2-5	CASSGGTSGGAETQYF	TGTGCCAGCAGTGGAGGAACTAGCGGGGGGGCCGAGACCCAGTACTTC
TRBV6-5	.	.	TRBJ2-4	CASSYSYRENIQYF	TGTGCCAGCAGTTACTCCTACAGGGAGAACATTCAGTACTTC
TRBV6-5	few	.	TRBJ2-5	CASSYSSYEETQYF	TGTGCCAGCAGTTACTCCTCCTATGAAGAGACCCAGTACTTC
TRBV5-5	few	.	TRBJ2-2	CASSSTRTSTGELFF	TGTGCCAGCAGCTCGACAAGGACTTCGACCGGGGAGCTGTTTTTT
TRBV7-9	.	.	TRBJ1-4	CASSFRGERANEKLFF	TGTGCCAGCAGCTTCCGTGGGGAAAGGGCTAATGAAAAACTGTTTTTT
TRBV29-1	few	.	TRBJ1-1	CSVALDRPTLEAFF	TGCAGCGTTGCGCTCGACCGACCCACTCTTGAAGCTTTCTTT
TRBV5-1	many	TRBD2	TRBJ2-3	CASSKGLAAHTDTQYF	TGCGCCAGCAGCAAGGGACTAGCGGCCCACACAGATACGCAGTATTTT
TRBV20-1	many	.	TRBJ1-1	CSAMTTGSTEAFF	TGCAGTGCTATGACGACGGGAAGCACTGAAGCTTTCTTT
TRBV3-1	many	TRBD1	TRBJ2-7	CASSQGTGVIEQYF	TGTGCCAGCAGCCAAGGGACAGGGGTTATCGAGCAGTACTTC
TRBV30	once	.	TRBJ2-2	CAWGVAGTGEPFF	TGTGCCTGGGGTGTCGCTGGAACCGGGGAGCCGTTTTTT